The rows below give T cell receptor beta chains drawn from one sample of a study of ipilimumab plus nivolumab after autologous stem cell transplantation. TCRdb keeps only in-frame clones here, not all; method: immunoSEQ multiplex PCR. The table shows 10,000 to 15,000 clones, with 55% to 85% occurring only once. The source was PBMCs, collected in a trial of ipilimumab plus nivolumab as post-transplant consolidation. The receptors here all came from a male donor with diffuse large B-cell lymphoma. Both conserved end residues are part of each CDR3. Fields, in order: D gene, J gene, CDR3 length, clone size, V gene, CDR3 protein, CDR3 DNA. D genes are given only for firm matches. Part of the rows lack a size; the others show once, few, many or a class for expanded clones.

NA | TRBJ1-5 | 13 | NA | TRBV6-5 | CASSGVSNQPQHF | TGTGCCAGCTCGGGGGTGAGCAATCAGCCCCAGCATTTT
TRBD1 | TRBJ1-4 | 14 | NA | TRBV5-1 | CASSVGQGAEKLFF | TGCGCCAGCAGCGTTGGACAGGGAGCTGAAAAACTGTTTTTT
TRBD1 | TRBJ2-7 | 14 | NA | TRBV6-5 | CASSRSPGTGEQYF | TGTGCCAGCAGTAGAAGTCCCGGGACAGGCGAGCAGTACTTC
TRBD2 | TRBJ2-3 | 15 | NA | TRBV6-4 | CASSDSSGGTDTQYF | TGTGCCAGCAGTGATTCTAGCGGGGGCACAGATACGCAGTATTTT
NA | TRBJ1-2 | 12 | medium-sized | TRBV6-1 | CASGGGKDGYTF | TGTGCCAGCGGTGGGGGAAAAGATGGCTACACCTTC
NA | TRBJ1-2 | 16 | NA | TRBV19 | CASSIGVQVRAYGYTF | TGTGCCAGTAGTATAGGCGTACAGGTCAGAGCCTATGGCTACACCTTC
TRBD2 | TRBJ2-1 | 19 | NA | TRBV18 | CASSPGSGGAGRSYNEQFF | TGTGCCAGCTCACCTGGCAGCGGGGGGGCAGGCAGGTCCTACAATGAGCAGTTCTTC
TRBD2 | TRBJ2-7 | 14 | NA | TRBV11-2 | CASSLVVAGVEQYF | TGTGCCAGCAGCTTAGTGGTAGCGGGGGTCGAGCAGTACTTC
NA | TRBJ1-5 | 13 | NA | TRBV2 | CASGWDSNQPQHF | TGTGCCAGCGGCTGGGACAGCAATCAGCCCCAGCATTTT
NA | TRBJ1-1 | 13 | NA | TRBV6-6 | CASSWRLDTEAFF | TGTGCCAGCAGTTGGCGCTTGGACACTGAAGCTTTCTTT
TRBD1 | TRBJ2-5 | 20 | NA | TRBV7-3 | CASSGLGTGGFAGEGETQYF | TGTGCCAGCAGCGGTTTGGGGACAGGGGGCTTTGCGGGAGAGGGTGAGACCCAGTACTTC
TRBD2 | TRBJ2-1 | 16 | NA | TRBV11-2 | CASSLLGTSGYNEQFF | TGTGCCAGCAGCTTACTGGGGACTAGCGGATACAATGAGCAGTTCTTC
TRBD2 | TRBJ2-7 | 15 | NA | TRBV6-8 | CAREKLAGVTYEQYF | TGTGCCAGGGAAAAACTAGCGGGAGTTACCTACGAGCAGTACTTC
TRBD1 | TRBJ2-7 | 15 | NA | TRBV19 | CASSPGTANFYEQYF | TGTGCCAGTAGTCCCGGGACAGCCAATTTCTACGAGCAGTACTTC
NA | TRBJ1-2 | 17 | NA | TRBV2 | CASSGLIGDTSNYGYTF | TGTGCCAGCAGTGGCCTAATCGGGGACACTTCTAACTATGGCTACACCTTC
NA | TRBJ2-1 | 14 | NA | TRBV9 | CASSVQGTSNEQFF | TGTGCCAGCAGCGTACAGGGGACCAGCAATGAGCAGTTCTTC
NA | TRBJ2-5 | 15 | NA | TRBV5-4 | CASSRSGSGTETQYF | TGTGCCAGCAGCCGATCGGGGTCAGGGACAGAGACCCAGTACTTC
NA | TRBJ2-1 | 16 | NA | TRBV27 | CASSRFTGHGYNEQFF | TGTGCCAGCAGTCGATTTACGGGACACGGATACAATGAGCAGTTCTTC
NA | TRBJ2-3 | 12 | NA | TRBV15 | CATSPPGDTQYF | TGTGCCACCAGCCCGCCAGGAGATACGCAGTATTTT
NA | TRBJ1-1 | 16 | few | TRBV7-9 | CASSLVPGPLNTEAFF | TGTGCCAGCAGCTTAGTTCCGGGACCCCTGAACACTGAAGCTTTCTTT
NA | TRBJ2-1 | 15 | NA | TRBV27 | CASSLSWRTQNEQFF | TGTGCCAGCAGTTTATCGTGGAGGACACAAAATGAGCAGTTCTTC
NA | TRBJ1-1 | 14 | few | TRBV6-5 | CASRPHSSDTEAFF | TGTGCCAGCAGGCCGCATAGCTCCGACACTGAAGCTTTCTTT
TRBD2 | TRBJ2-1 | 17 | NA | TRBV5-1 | CASSSPAGGSHRNEQFF | TGCGCCAGCAGCTCGCCGGCGGGCGGGAGCCACCGCAATGAGCAGTTCTTC
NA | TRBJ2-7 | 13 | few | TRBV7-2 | CASSPRTAYEQYF | TGTGCCAGCAGCCCCCGGACAGCCTACGAGCAGTACTTC
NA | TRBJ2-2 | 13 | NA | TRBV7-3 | CASSRGDTGELFF | TGTGCCAGCAGCAGGGGGGACACCGGGGAGCTGTTTTTT
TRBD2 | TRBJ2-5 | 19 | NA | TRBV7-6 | CASSLAPGAGGPSAETQYF | TGTGCCAGCAGCTTAGCGCCAGGGGCGGGAGGGCCATCCGCAGAGACCCAGTACTTC
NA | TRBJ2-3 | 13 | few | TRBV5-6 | CASSNNGGPYEYF | TGTGCCAGCAGCAACAACGGGGGCCCATATGAGTATTTT
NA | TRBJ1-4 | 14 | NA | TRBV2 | CASSEGGGPEKLFF | TGTGCCAGCAGTGAAGGGGGGGGGCCTGAAAAACTGTTTTTT
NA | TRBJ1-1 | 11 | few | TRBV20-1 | CSARWAVEAFF | TGCAGTGCTAGATGGGCCGTGGAAGCTTTCTTT
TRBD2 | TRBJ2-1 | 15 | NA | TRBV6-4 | CASSKAGEPYNEQFF | TGTGCCAGCAGTAAAGCGGGGGAACCTTACAATGAGCAGTTCTTC
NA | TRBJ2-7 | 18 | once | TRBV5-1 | CASSLDISGRDIFYEQYF | TGCGCCAGCAGCTTGGACATTTCTGGGCGGGACATCTTCTACGAGCAGTACTTC
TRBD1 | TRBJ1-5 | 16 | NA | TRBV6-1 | CASSGPAGGRNQPQHF | TGTGCCAGCAGTGGTCCCGCAGGGGGTCGCAATCAGCCCCAGCATTTT
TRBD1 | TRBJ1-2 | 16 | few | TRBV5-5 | CASIPSAGRQGNGYTF | TGTGCCAGCATTCCCTCGGCGGGGCGACAGGGGAATGGCTACACCTTC
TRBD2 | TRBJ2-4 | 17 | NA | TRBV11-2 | CASSWWAAGGPENIQYF | TGTGCCAGCAGCTGGTGGGCAGCGGGGGGACCGGAAAACATTCAGTACTTC
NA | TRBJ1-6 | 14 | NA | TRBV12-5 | CASGLGTENSPLHF | TGTGCTAGTGGTTTGGGGACAGAAAATTCACCCCTCCACTTT
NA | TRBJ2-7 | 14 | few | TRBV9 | CASSVDLGGYEQYF | TGTGCCAGCAGCGTAGACCTAGGGGGCTACGAGCAGTACTTC
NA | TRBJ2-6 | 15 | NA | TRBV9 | CASSETGTGANVLTF | TGTGCCAGCAGTGAAACCGGGACAGGGGCCAACGTCCTGACTTTC
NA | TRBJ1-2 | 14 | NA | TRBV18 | CASSPDLMDYGYTF | TGTGCCAGCTCACCGGATCTTATGGACTATGGCTACACCTTC
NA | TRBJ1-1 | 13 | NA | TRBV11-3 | CASSLGPGTEAFF | TGTGCCAGCAGCTTAGGGCCTGGGACTGAAGCTTTCTTT
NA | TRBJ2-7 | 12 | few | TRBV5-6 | CASSSQGYEQYF | TGTGCCAGCAGCTCCCAGGGGTACGAGCAGTACTTC
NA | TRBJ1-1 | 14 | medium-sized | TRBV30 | CAWSVMGGSTEAFF | TGTGCCTGGAGTGTAATGGGGGGAAGCACTGAAGCTTTCTTT
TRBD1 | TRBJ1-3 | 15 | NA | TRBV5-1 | CASSSTGGPGNTIYF | TGCGCCAGCAGCTCAACAGGGGGCCCCGGAAACACCATATATTTT
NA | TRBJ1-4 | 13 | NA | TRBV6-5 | CASSLKTVEKLFF | TGTGCCAGCAGTCTAAAGACTGTCGAAAAACTGTTTTTT
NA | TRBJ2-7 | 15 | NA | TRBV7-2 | CASSPQSGQSYEQYF | TGTGCCAGCAGCCCGCAATCTGGACAGTCCTACGAGCAGTACTTC
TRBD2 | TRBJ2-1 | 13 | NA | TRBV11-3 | CASSLEDGGGQFF | TGTGCCAGCAGCTTAGAGGATGGCGGGGGGCAGTTCTTC
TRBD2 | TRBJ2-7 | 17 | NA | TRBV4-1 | CASSLRSSGSGSGEQYF | TGCGCCAGCAGCCTCCGATCTAGCGGGAGTGGTTCTGGCGAGCAGTACTTC
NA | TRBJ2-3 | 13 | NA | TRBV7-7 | CASSLDYSDTQYF | TGTGCTAGCAGCTTAGACTACTCAGATACGCAGTATTTT
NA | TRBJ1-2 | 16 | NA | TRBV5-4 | CASSIASMGFGGGYTF | TGTGCCAGCAGCATAGCATCCATGGGTTTCGGAGGAGGCTACACCTTC
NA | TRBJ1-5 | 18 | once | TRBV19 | CASSIATASSYSNQPQHF | TGTGCCAGTAGTATAGCGACGGCCTCATCCTATAGCAATCAGCCCCAGCATTTT
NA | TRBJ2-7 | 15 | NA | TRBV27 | CASSLSWGAQAEQYF | TGTGCCAGCAGTTTATCTTGGGGGGCGCAGGCCGAGCAGTACTTC